A single T cell receptor (beta chain) is shown here with its context. These data belong to a study of shared clonotypes between healthy human individuals. With 6 bases clipped from V and 1 base from J, the junction kept 8 bases outside the gene matches. The CDR3 length is 15 residues. Germline V lookup: CDR1 MNHNY, CDR2 SVGAGI (reference sequence). Partitioning of CD4+ cells yielded a CD45RA+ naive subset and a CD45RA-negative memory subset. Using immunoSEQ multiplex PCR, the repertoire was profiled, and TCRdb retains in-frame clones only, with some absent. The sample yields 730,000 or so clones, 72% seen once.

The V gene is TRBV6-6, the J gene TRBJ2-5, with 7 bases matching TRBD1. The specimen sequenced was memory CD4+ T cells sorted from blood. Sample subset: CD45RA-negative fraction. The clonotype was recovered from a woman between 25 and 40 years old in good health. The CDR3 nucleotides are TGTGCCAGCAGCTGGTACCGGGACAGCCAAGAGACCCAGTACTTC. Translated, it gives CASSWYRDSQETQYF.